The text below deals with one T cell receptor beta chain. Antigen: not known. With 6 bases clipped from V and 9 bases from J, the junction kept 9 bases outside the gene matches. Looked up from germline, CDR1 is MDHEN and CDR2 is SYDVKM. CDR3 length: 14 residues. This entry is derived from a study of blood T cells in healthy people across ages. Healthy Caucasians from Russia aged roughly 6 to 95 served as donors. Extraction yielded at least 5 micrograms of total RNA per sample. Study results and caveats: Diversity estimates from one million T cells were considered underestimates.

Through a sample-barcoded 5' primer and a J-beta primer mix, a second PCR was run for about 7 to 12 cycles. TCRdb reprocessed the 5' RACE reads with MiXCR, giving one entry per CDR3 protein. Of 650,000 to 700,000 distinct CDR3 sequences in the sample, more than 45% were seen once. The receptor's source is an elderly woman in good health. This chain connects TRBV28 to TRBJ2-3; TRBD2 agrees at 10 bases. Material for sequencing was blood. This chain's CDR3 is CASSRTSGSGTQYF. The CDR3 region has the DNA TGTGCCAGCAGCCGGACTAGCGGATCGGGGACGCAGTATTTT.